Listed below are T cell receptor beta chains from one sample, sequenced in a study of shared clonotypes between healthy human individuals. Generated by immunoSEQ multiplex PCR, the TCRdb table keeps only in-frame clones and is missing some. The profile covers hundreds of thousands of clones, with over 90% appearing a single time and 24% taken by the ten largest. Sequenced: naive CD8+ T cells sorted from blood. All receptors derive from a man aged 30-40 years in good health. Both conserved end residues are part of each CDR3. A D gene is named only where the DNA matches it firmly. Clone size appears in some rows only: once, few, many, or a class for an expanded clone.

abundance,d_gene,v_gene,j_gene,CDR3nt,CDR3aa
.,TRBD1,TRBV5-8,TRBJ1-5,TGTGCCAGCAGCTTGGCGACAGGGGGAGCCTCGAGGGTGGATCAGCCCCAGCATTTT,CASSLATGGASRVDQPQHF
.,.,TRBV19,TRBJ1-1,TGTGCCAGTAAGGGGGGTTCTTGGAACACTGAAGCTTTCTTT,CASKGGSWNTEAFF
.,TRBD1,TRBV29-1,TRBJ1-1,TGCAGCGTTGAAGAGCCCCGACAGGGGATCCCTGAAGCTTTCTTT,CSVEEPRQGIPEAFF
.,TRBD2,TRBV19,TRBJ2-2,TGTGCCAGTAGGGGAGCGGGAGCCGGGGAGCTGTTTTTT,CASRGAGAGELFF
once,TRBD2,TRBV27,TRBJ2-1,TGTGCCAGCAGTTTCGGGACTACAAACTACAATGAGCAGTTCTTC,CASSFGTTNYNEQFF
.,.,TRBV27,TRBJ2-7,TGTGCCAGCAGTTTATCGGTCGGAGCCTACGAGCAGTACTTC,CASSLSVGAYEQYF
.,.,TRBV5-1,TRBJ2-1,TGCGCCAGCAGCTTGGAACCTAGGAGGCAGTATGAGCAGTTCTTC,CASSLEPRRQYEQFF
.,.,TRBV21-1,TRBJ1-5,TGTGCCAGCAGACGGAGTGGCTCTCAGCCCCAGCATTTT,CASRRSGSQPQHF
.,.,TRBV27,TRBJ2-7,TGTGCCACCCGATACGCCCAGGGGGGGGGCTACGAGCAGTACTTC,CATRYAQGGGYEQYF
.,.,TRBV13,TRBJ1-1,TGTGCCAGCAGCTTAGGAGGGGGAGCTGAAGCTTTCTTT,CASSLGGGAEAFF
.,TRBD2,TRBV2,TRBJ2-7,TGTGCCAGCAGTTCTCTACTGACTAGCGCAAACTACGAGCAGTACTTC,CASSSLLTSANYEQYF
.,TRBD1,TRBV27,TRBJ2-1,TGTGCCAGCCCCTCCGGGACAGAGTCCTACAATGAGCAGTTCTTC,CASPSGTESYNEQFF
.,.,TRBV30,TRBJ1-4,TGTGCCTGGAGTCCTCCCGGGGTCTCAGGCGCAACTAATGAAAAACTGTTTTTT,CAWSPPGVSGATNEKLFF
.,.,TRBV6-1,TRBJ2-7,TGTGCCACCATAGACACCTACGAGCAGTACTTC,CATIDTYEQYF
.,TRBD2,TRBV5-8,TRBJ2-7,TGTGCCAGCAGCCCGGGGACTAAGCGGAGCTACGAGCAGTACTTC,CASSPGTKRSYEQYF
.,.,TRBV11-2,TRBJ2-5,TGTGCCAGCAGCTCCCCTCGGTATAGTGGGGAGACCCAGTACTTC,CASSSPRYSGETQYF
.,TRBD1,TRBV19,TRBJ2-3,TGTGCCAGTTCAGACAGGGGCAACACAGATACGCAGTATTTT,CASSDRGNTDTQYF
.,.,TRBV10-2,TRBJ2-7,TGCGCCAGCACCGCGCGACTGGAACAGTCCTACGAGCAGTACTTC,CASTARLEQSYEQYF
.,TRBD2,TRBV7-9,TRBJ2-1,TGTGCCAGCAGGACTAGCGGGAGTTGGTACAATGAGCAGTTCTTC,CASRTSGSWYNEQFF
.,.,TRBV7-8,TRBJ1-1,TGTGCCAGCAGCTTAGTTTGGGGGGACACTGAAGCTTTCTTT,CASSLVWGDTEAFF
.,.,TRBV7-2,TRBJ2-5,TGTGCCAGCAGCTTAGTTGCTTTGGTAGAGACCCAGTACTTC,CASSLVALVETQYF
.,TRBD1,TRBV6-5,TRBJ1-1,TGTGCCAGCAGTTACTCTACAGGGGGCAAAACTTTCTTT,CASSYSTGGKTFF
.,TRBD1,TRBV6-6,TRBJ2-2,TGTGCCATGGGACAGGTCACCGGGGAGCTGTTTTTT,CAMGQVTGELFF
.,.,TRBV11-2,TRBJ2-3,TGTGCCAGCAGCTTATTATCTAGTGCTGATACGCAGTATTTT,CASSLLSSADTQYF
.,TRBD2,TRBV4-1,TRBJ2-7,TGCGCCAGCAGCCAAGTGACTAGCGGCGTGCTGTACTTC,CASSQVTSGVLYF
.,TRBD2,TRBV27,TRBJ2-3,TGTGCCAGCACTAGACCGGGACTAGCGGGAGTCGCAGATACGCAGTATTTT,CASTRPGLAGVADTQYF
.,.,TRBV25-1,TRBJ2-1,TGTGCCAGCAGTGAAGGCGGCTTTAGCGTCTCCTACAATGAGCAGTTCTTC,CASSEGGFSVSYNEQFF
.,TRBD2,TRBV10-1,TRBJ2-2,TGCGCCAGCAGTGAGCTAACTAGCGGGAGGAGAAACACCGGGGAGCTGTTTTTT,CASSELTSGRRNTGELFF
.,.,TRBV14,TRBJ2-1,TGTGCCAGCAGCCGTAAAGAACCCGGTCGCTTCAATGAGCAGTTCTTC,CASSRKEPGRFNEQFF
.,.,TRBV30,TRBJ2-4,TGTGCCTGGAGTGTGTTTCCCAAAAACATTCAGTACTTC,CAWSVFPKNIQYF